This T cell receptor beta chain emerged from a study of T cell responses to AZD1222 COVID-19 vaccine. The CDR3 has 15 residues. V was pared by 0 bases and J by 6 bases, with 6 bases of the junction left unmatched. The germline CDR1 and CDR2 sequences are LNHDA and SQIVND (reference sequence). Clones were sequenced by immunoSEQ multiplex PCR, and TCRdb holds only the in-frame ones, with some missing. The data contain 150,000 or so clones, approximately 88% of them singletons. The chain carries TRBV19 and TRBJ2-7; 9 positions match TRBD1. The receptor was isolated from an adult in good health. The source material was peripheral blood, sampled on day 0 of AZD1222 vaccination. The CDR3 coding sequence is TGTGCCAGTAGTATAGACCACAGGGGGCGCACCGAGCAGTACTTC. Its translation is CASSIDHRGRTEQYF.